The sample holds a few counts of the clone carrying this TCR beta chain. This record belongs to a study of cytomegalovirus exposure and HLA in healthy donors. Both 60 Vbeta primers and 13 Jbeta primers went into the PCR. Only in-frame clones appear in the TCRdb table, and some are missing; sequencing was by immunoSEQ multiplex PCR. The table lists over 200,000 clones, under 90% of them singletons, with 1.3% in the top ten. Germline assignment: CDR1 SGHVS and CDR2 FQNEAQ. V shed 4 bases, J shed 0 bases, and the junction held 2 bases outside the gene matches. There are 15 residues in the CDR3. V and J are TRBV7-8 and TRBJ2-7; the match to TRBD2 covers 11 bases. Sample: PBMCs. The clonotype originates from a human donor in good health. The CDR3 nucleotides are TGTGCCAGCAGCTATACTAGCGGGAGCTCCTACGAGCAGTACTTC. This codes for CASSYTSGSSYEQYF.